This note documents a single TCR beta chain sequence. This same CDR3 is encoded by further DNA sequences in the sample. The sample comes from a study of T cell changes during pregnancy in multiple sclerosis. The method was immunoSEQ multiplex PCR; TCRdb's version includes in-frame clones alone and lacks a portion of them. The sample records approximately 73,000 clones, more than 90% being singletons. Trimming stripped 5 bases from V and 3 bases from J, with 8 bases between. Germline V gives CDR1 MNHEY, CDR2 SVGAGI. The CDR3 runs 12 residues. The sequence was obtained from a female donor with multiple sclerosis, enrolled in a pregnancy study. The chain carries TRBV6-5 and TRBJ2-7; D uncertain. The specimen was CD4+ T cells from peripheral blood mononuclear cells, collected before pregnancy. The CDR3 bases are TGTGCCAGCAGTCCTCTCGGCTACGAGCAGTACTTC. Translating gives CASSPLGYEQYF.